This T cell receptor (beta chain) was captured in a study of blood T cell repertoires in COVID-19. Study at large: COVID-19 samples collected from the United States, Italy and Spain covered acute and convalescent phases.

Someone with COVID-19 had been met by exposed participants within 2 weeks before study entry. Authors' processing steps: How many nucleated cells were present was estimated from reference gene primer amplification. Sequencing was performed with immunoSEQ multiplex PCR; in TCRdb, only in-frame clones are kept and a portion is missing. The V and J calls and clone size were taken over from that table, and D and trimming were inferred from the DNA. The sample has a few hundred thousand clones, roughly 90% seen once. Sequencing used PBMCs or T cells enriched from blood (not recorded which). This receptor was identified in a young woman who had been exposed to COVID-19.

For the CDR3, the DNA is TGTGCCAGTACCTTTGGGACAGGGGGCAACTCCTATAATTCACCCCTCCACTTT. Protein sequence: CASTFGTGGNSYNSPLHF. The V gene is TRBV19, the J gene TRBJ1-6; 12 bases agree with TRBD1. The CDR3 contains 18 residues. The V gene's germline CDR1 is LNHDA and CDR2 SQIVND (reference sequence). V trimming: 7 bases; J trimming: 0 bases; junction bases outside the gene matches: 7. Full variable domain (rest looked up from reference TRBV19 and TRBJ1-6): DGGITQSPKYLFRKEGQNVTLSCEQNLNHDAMYWYRQDPGQGLRLIYYSQIVNDFQKGDIAEGYSVSREKKESFPLTVTSAQKNPTAFYLCASTFGTGGNSYNSPLHFGNGTRLTVT.